This TCR beta chain came from a study of cytomegalovirus exposure and HLA in healthy donors. Study-level background: There were under 140 million unique TCR beta sequences, drawn from about 190 million T cells, in an earlier analysis.

The PCR made use of 60 Vbeta and 13 Jbeta primers. Method: immunoSEQ multiplex PCR; TCRdb's copy keeps in-frame clones and lacks some. The sample carries about 240,000 clones, 78% recorded once. Concerning this clone itself: The antigen remains undetermined.

Points from the study as a whole: In a later analysis, TCR beta V- and J-gene trimming was associated with a missense DCLRE1C variant.

The germline V and J ends were trimmed by 0 bases and 7 bases, with 15 bases remaining between them. Germline lookup yields CDR1 LGHNA and CDR2 YNFKEQ. The CDR3 runs to 15 residues. The sample consisted of PBMCs. The J gene is TRBJ1-2, the V gene TRBV4-2; D is undetermined. This TCR came from a boy between 10 and 17 years old in good health and CMV-seronegative. For the CDR3, the DNA is TGTGCCAGCAGCCAAGACCTAGAAAGACGCTCTGGCTACACCTTC. It is translated as CASSQDLERRSGYTF.